Listed below are T cell receptor beta chains from one sample, sequenced in a study of blood T cell repertoires in COVID-19. Repertoires were generated with immunoSEQ multiplex PCR, while TCRdb's copy carries only in-frame clones and drops some. The profile shows roughly 95,000 clones, 82% of them singletons. The sequencing sample was made of peripheral blood. The receptors here all came from a man older than 75 with acute or convalescent COVID-19. CDR3s leave out the opening cysteine and the closing phenylalanine or tryptophan.

v_call	j_call	cdr3_aa
TRBV10-2	TRBJ1-1	ASIDPGGNTEAF
TRBV25-1	TRBJ2-1	ASSELGGSYNEQF
TRBV27	TRBJ1-5	ASSLTGGVGNQPQH
TRBV10-3	TRBJ1-4	AISDYRAANEKLF
TRBV5-1	TRBJ1-2	ASREGNYGYT
TRBV9	TRBJ1-1	ASSVEGVLYTEAF
TRBV7-2	TRBJ1-5	ASSFRVNQPQH
TRBV7-2	TRBJ1-4	ASSPQGGTNEKLF
TRBV20-1	TRBJ2-1	SARFGRQF
TRBV11-2	TRBJ2-3	ASSSQGTSGEKQY
TRBV6-2/TRBV6-3	TRBJ1-1	ASSYYSSNTEAF
TRBV5-4	TRBJ1-1	ASSPGMGARNTEAF
TRBV4-3	TRBJ2-7	ASSQKSGGEQY
TRBV28	TRBJ1-2	ASSRLPGGDGYT
TRBV19	TRBJ2-7	ATSGTGTREQY
TRBV29-1	TRBJ2-6	SVGGTGQGANVLT
TRBV7-2	TRBJ2-1	ASSFHPESNNEQF
TRBV6-6	TRBJ2-5	ASNAGAETQY
TRBV11-2	TRBJ2-3	ASSIRQGGSDTQY
TRBV4-3	TRBJ2-1	ASSQRLAGSYNEQF
TRBV5-4	TRBJ2-7	ASNQGGTYRSSYEQY
TRBV7-2	TRBJ1-1	ASSLIGHITEAF
TRBV6-6	TRBJ2-3	ASSRDSSSTDTQY
TRBV28	TRBJ2-6	ASSRGGSGANVLT